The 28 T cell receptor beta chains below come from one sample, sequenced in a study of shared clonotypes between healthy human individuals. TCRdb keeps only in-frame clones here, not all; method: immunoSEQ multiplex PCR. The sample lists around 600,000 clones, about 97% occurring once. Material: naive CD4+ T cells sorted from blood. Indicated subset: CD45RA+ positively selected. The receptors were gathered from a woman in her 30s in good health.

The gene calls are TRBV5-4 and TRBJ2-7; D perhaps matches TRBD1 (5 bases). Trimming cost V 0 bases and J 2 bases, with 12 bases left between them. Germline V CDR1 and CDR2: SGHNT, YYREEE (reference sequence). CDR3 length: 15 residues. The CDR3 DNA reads TGTGCCAGCAGCTTGGGCCTCGACAGTCCCTACGAGCAGTACTTC. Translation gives CASSLGLDSPYEQYF.

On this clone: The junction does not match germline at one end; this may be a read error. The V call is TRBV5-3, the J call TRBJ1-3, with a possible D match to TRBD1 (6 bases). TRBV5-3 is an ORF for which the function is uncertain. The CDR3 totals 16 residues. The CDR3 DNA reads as TGTGCCAGAAGCGGGGATAGGACAGCTGAAGTAAACTCCATATATTTT. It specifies CARSGDRTAEVNSIYF.

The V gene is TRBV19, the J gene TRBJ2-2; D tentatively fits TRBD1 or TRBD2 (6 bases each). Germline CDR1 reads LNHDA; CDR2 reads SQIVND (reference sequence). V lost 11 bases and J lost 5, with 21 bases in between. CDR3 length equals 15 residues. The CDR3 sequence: CASEEGRGLTGELFF. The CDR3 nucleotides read TGTGCCTCCGAGGAAGGACGGGGGCTAACCGGGGAGCTGTTTTTT.

DNA of the CDR3: TGTGCCAGCAGTAGACCGGGAGCAGGGGAAAAACTGTTTTTT. It yields the protein CASSRPGAGEKLFF. J is TRBJ1-4 and V is TRBV28; the D gene is possibly TRBD1 (5 bases). V was pared by 5 bases and J by 8 bases, with 15 bases between. The CDR3 is 14 residues long. Per the germline V gene, CDR1 is MDHEN and CDR2 is SYDVKM.

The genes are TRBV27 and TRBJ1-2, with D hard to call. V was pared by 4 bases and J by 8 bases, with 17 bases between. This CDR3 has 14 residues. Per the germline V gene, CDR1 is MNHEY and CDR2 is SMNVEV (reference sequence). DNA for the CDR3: TGTGCCAGCAGTTGGTCGGGTTCTTTCCGGGGCTACACCTTC. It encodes CASSWSGSFRGYTF.

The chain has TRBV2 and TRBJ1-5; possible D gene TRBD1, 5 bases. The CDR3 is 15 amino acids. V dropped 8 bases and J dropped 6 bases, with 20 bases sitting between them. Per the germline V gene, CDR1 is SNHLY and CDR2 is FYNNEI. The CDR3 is CASGAQGLGSQPQHF. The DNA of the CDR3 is TGTGCCAGCGGTGCGCAGGGCCTTGGTTCTCAGCCCCAGCATTTT.

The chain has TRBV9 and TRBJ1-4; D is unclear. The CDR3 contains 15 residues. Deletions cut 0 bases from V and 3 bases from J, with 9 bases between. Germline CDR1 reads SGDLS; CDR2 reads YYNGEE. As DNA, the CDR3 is TGTGCCAGCAGCGTAGTGGGGATGGCTAATGAAAAACTGTTTTTT. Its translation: CASSVVGMANEKLFF.

The CDR3 spells CASSPRDRGQYEQYF. The CDR3 nucleotides are TGTGCCAGCAGCCCACGGGACAGGGGGCAGTACGAGCAGTACTTC. V is TRBV6-5 and J is TRBJ2-7; 12 positions match TRBD1. Per germline, CDR1 MNHEY and CDR2 SVGAGI. The CDR3 contains 15 residues. Unmatched junction bases numbered 7, after V lost 6 bases and J lost 4 bases.

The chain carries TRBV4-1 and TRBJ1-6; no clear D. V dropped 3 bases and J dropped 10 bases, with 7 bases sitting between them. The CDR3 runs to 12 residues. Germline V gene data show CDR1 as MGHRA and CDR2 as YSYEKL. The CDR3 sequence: CASSHLLSPLHF. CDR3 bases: TGCGCCAGCAGCCACCTCTTGTCACCCCTCCACTTT.

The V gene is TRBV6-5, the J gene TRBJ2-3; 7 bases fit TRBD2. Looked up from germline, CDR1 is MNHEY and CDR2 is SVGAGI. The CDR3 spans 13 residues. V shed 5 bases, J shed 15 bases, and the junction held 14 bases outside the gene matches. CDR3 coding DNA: TGTGCCAGCAGTCCCGAAGGTTTAGCGGGCGTATATTTT. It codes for CASSPEGLAGVYF.

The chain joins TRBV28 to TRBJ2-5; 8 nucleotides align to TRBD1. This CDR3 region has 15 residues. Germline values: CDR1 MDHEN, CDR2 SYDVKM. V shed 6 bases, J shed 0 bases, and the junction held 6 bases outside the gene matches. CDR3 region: CASSPGQAYQETQYF. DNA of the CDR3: TGTGCCAGCAGCCCGGGACAGGCGTACCAAGAGACCCAGTACTTC.

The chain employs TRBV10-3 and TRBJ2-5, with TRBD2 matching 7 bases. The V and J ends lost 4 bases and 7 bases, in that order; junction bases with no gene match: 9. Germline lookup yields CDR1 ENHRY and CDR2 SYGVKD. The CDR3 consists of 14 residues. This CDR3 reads CAISGLAGSRTQYF. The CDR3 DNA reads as TGTGCCATCAGTGGACTAGCTGGTAGTAGGACCCAGTACTTC.

CDR3 DNA sequence: TGTGCCAGCCAGGGGGGAGCGAACACTGAAGCTTTCTTT. Its translation is CASQGGANTEAFF. The chain has TRBV5-4 and TRBJ1-1, with 7 bases identical to TRBD1. V gave up 7 bases and J gave up 1 base; unmatched junction bases: 4. Looked up from germline, CDR1 is SGHNT and CDR2 is YYREEE (reference sequence). This CDR3 region has 13 residues.

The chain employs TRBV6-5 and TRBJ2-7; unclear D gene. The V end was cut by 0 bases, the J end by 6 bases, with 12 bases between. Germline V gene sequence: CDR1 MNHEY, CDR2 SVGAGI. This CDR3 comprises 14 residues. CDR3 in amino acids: CASSYSLVVSEQYF. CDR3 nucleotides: TGTGCCAGCAGTTACTCTCTAGTCGTCAGCGAGCAGTACTTC.

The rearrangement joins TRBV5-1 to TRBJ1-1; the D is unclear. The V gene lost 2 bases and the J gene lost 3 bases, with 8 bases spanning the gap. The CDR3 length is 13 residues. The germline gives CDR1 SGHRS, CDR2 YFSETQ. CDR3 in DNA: TGCGCCAGCAGCTTCGTCCCCGACACTGAAGCTTTCTTT. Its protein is CASSFVPDTEAFF.

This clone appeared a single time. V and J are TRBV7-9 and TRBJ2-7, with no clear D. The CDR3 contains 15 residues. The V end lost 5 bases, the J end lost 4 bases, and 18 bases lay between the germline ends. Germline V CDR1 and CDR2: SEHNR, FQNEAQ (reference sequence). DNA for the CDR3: TGTGCCAGCAGCGTCAGTGGGTCGGCGTCTTACGAGCAGTACTTC. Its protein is CASSVSGSASYEQYF.

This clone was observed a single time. In DNA, the CDR3 is TGTGCCAGCAGCTTGGCGGGGCAGGGGTCGGGTAACTATGGCTACACCTTC. The encoded protein is CASSLAGQGSGNYGYTF. The V and J genes are TRBV5-5 and TRBJ1-2; a possible D gene is TRBD1 (6 bases). Trimming pared 0 bases from V and 1 base from J, leaving 16 bases between. There are 17 residues in the CDR3. The germline gives CDR1 SGHKS, CDR2 YYEKEE (reference sequence).

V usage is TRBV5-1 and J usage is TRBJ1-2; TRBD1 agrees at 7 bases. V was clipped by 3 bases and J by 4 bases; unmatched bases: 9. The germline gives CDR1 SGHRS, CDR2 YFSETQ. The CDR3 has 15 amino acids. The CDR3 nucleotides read TGCGCCAGCAGCTGGGGGACAGCCCAACGCTATGGCTACACCTTC. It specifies CASSWGTAQRYGYTF.

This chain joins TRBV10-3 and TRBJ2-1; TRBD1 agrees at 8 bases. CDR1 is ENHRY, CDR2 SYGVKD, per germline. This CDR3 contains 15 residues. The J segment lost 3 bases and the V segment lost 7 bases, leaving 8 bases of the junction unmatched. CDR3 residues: CAIKGQGAFYNEQFF. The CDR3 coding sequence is TGTGCCATCAAAGGTCAGGGGGCCTTCTACAATGAGCAGTTCTTC.

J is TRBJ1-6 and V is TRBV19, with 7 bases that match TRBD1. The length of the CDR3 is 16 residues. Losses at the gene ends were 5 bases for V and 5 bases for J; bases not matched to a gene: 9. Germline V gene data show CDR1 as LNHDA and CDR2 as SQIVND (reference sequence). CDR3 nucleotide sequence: TGTGCCAGTAGTCCTACAGGGGCCCGGAATAATTCACCCCTCCACTTT. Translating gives CASSPTGARNNSPLHF.

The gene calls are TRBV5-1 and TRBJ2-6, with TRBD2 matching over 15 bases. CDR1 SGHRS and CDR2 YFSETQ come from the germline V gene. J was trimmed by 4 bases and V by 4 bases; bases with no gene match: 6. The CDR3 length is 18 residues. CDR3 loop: CASSAGLAGGYGANVLTF. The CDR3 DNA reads TGCGCCAGCAGCGCCGGACTAGCGGGAGGGTACGGGGCCAACGTCCTGACTTTC.

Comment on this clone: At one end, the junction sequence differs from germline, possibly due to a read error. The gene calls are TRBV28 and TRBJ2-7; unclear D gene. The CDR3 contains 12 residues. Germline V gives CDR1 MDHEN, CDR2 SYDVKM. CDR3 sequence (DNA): TGTGCCAGCAGTTTTAGTTCTTACGCGCAGTACTTC. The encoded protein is CASSFSSYAQYF.

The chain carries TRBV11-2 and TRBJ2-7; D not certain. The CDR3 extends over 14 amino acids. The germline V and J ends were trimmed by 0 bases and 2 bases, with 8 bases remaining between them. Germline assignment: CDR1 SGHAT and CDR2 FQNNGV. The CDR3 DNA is TGTGCCAGCAGCTTAGATCGCCGTACCTACGAGCAGTACTTC. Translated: CASSLDRRTYEQYF.

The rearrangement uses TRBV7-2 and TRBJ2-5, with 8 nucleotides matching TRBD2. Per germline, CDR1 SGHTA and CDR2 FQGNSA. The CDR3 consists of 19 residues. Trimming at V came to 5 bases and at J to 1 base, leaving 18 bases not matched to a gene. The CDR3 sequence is CASSPLSGSGKFAQETQYF. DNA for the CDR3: TGTGCCAGCAGCCCCCTGAGCGGGAGCGGAAAATTTGCCCAAGAGACCCAGTACTTC.

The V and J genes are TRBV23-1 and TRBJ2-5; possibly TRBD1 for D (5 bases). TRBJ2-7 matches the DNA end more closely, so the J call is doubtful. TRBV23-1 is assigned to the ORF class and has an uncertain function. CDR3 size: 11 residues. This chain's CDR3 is CAKTAYYEQYF. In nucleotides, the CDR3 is TGCGCCAAGACAGCGTACTACGAGCAGTACTTC.

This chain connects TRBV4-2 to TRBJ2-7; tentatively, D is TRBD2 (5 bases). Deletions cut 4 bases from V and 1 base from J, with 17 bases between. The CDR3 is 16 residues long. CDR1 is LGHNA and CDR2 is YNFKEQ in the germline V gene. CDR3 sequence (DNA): TGTGCCAGCAGCCTCTTTAGGACTGATATTTCCTACGAGCAGTACTTC. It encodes CASSLFRTDISYEQYF.

CDR3 sequence reads: CASSPGRFNQPQHF. In DNA form, the CDR3 reads TGTGCCAGTAGTCCAGGACGGTTCAATCAGCCCCAGCATTTT. The gene calls are TRBV19 and TRBJ1-5; no clear D gene. This CDR3 is 14 amino acids long. Looked up from germline, CDR1 is LNHDA and CDR2 is SQIVND (reference sequence). The V end was cut by 5 bases, the J end by 3 bases, with 11 bases between.

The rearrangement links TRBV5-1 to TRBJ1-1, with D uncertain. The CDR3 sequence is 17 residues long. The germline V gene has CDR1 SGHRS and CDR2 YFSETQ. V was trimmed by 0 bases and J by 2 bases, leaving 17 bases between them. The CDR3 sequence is CASSLGRAGPFNTEAFF. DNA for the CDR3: TGCGCCAGCAGCTTGGGCCGGGCCGGACCATTCAACACTGAAGCTTTCTTT.